This is a list of T cell receptor beta chains from one sample in a study of graft-versus-host responses after intestinal transplantation. No antigen has been assigned to these receptors. The repertoire was sequenced with immunoSEQ multiplex PCR; TCRdb's copy has only in-frame clones and lacks some. The sample has 96,000 or so clones; around nine tenths are singletons. The source was unstimulated CD4+ T cells sorted from spleen or lymph node cells, collected before intestinal transplant. These receptors were collected from a human donor who received an intestinal transplant. The CDR3 runs from the conserved cysteine through the conserved F or W. Fields, in order: V gene, clone size, D gene, J gene, CDR3 DNA, CDR3 protein. The D gene is left open where the match is weak. Size tells how often a clone was seen (once, few, many) or the class of an expanded clone, and some rows leave it out.

>TRBV14|-|TRBD1|TRBJ2-7
TGTGCCAGCAGCCCGCTGGGACAGTCCTACGAGCAGTACTTC
CASSPLGQSYEQYF
>TRBV5-1|-|TRBD1|TRBJ1-4
TGCGCCAGCAGCATTGGGACAGGGGGTTATGGTGAAAAACTGTTTTTT
CASSIGTGGYGEKLFF
>TRBV9|-|-|TRBJ2-2
TGTGCCAGCAGCGTTGGACACGCTAGCACCGGGGAGCTGTTTTTT
CASSVGHASTGELFF
>TRBV15|once|-|TRBJ2-1
TGTGCCACCAGCAGAGATTCCCCGTCGAATGAGCAGTTCTTC
CATSRDSPSNEQFF
>TRBV10-3|-|TRBD1|TRBJ1-1
TGTGCCATCAGTGATTTATTGATAACAGGGGGCCAAGGACGTAGTAGGACTGAAGCTTTCTTT
CAISDLLITGGQGRSRTEAFF
>TRBV5-1|-|TRBD1|TRBJ2-7
TGCGCCAGCAGCTCCGGGACAGCTAGCTCCTACGAGCAGTACTTC
CASSSGTASSYEQYF
>TRBV6-6|-|TRBD1|TRBJ1-3
TGTGCCAGCAGTACCACAGGGGGCAGTGGAAACACCATATATTTT
CASSTTGGSGNTIYF
>TRBV5-1|-|TRBD2|TRBJ2-3
TGCGCCAGCAGCTTGCGTACTAGCGGGGGGCCCCAACAGAGCACAGATACGCAGTATTTT
CASSLRTSGGPQQSTDTQYF
>TRBV6-1|-|-|TRBJ2-7
TGTGCCAGCAGTCGGGGACACCTCTACGAGCAGTACTTC
CASSRGHLYEQYF
>TRBV19|-|TRBD1|TRBJ2-2
TGTGCCAGTAGTCAGGACAGGGATGACACCGGGGAGCTGTTTTTT
CASSQDRDDTGELFF
>TRBV10-3|-|TRBD2|TRBJ2-5
TGTGCCATCAGTGGACCGCGTGAGCGGGAGGGCCTGGAGACCCAGTACTTC
CAISGPREREGLETQYF
>TRBV29-1|-|-|TRBJ1-3
TGCAGCGTTGCCTACTCTGGAAACACCATATATTTT
CSVAYSGNTIYF
>TRBV6-5|-|-|TRBJ2-3
TGTGCCAGCAGGAACCGGGACTCCAAGGATACGCAGTATTTT
CASRNRDSKDTQYF
>TRBV7-9|-|-|TRBJ1-6
TGTGCCAGCAACGAGGACAGTTTCAATTCACCCCTCCACTTT
CASNEDSFNSPLHF
>TRBV30|-|-|TRBJ1-5
TGTGCCTGGAGTCCAGATAGCAATCAGCCCCAGCATTTT
CAWSPDSNQPQHF
>TRBV6-6|-|TRBD1|TRBJ2-7
TGTGCCAGCAGTTACTCAGGGACAGGGGGATACGAGCAGTACTTC
CASSYSGTGGYEQYF